Sequencing of this T cell receptor (beta chain) was carried out in a study of OX40 agonist ivuxolimab in advanced cancers. Trimming removed 2 bases at V and 5 bases at J, with 13 bases between. The germline V gene encodes CDR1 SGHVS and CDR2 FQNEAQ. The CDR3 consists of 14 residues. The table came from immunoSEQ multiplex PCR; TCRdb's copy has only in-frame clones and leaves some out. This table has around 63,000 clones, over 75% appearing once. The chain carries TRBV7-8 and TRBJ2-7, with TRBD1 as a possible D gene (5 bases). The specimen was CD4+ or CD8+ T cells sorted from blood, collected in a trial of the OX40 agonist ivuxolimab. The sequence was collected from an adult with an advanced solid tumor such as melanoma, head and neck, liver or kidney cancer. CDR3 amino acids: CASSLTTPRDEQYF. The CDR3, as DNA: TGTGCCAGCAGCTTAACAACTCCCAGGGACGAGCAGTACTTC.